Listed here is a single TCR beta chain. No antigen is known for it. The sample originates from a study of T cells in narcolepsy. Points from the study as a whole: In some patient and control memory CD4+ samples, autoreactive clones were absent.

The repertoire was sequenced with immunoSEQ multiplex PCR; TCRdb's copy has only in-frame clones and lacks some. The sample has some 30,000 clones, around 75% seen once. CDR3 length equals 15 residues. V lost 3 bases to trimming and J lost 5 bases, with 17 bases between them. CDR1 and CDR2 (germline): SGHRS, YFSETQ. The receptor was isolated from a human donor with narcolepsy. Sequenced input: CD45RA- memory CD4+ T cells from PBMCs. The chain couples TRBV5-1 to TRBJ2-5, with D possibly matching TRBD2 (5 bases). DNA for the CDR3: TGCGCCAGCAGCTCGGGCCTACTTCGAGGGGAGACCCAGTACTTC. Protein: CASSSGLLRGETQYF.